This TCR beta chain was profiled in a study of blood T cell repertoires in COVID-19. In the study overall: Samples came from the United States, Italy and Spain, spanning acute and convalescent COVID-19.

Germline V gene data show CDR1 as LNHDA and CDR2 as SQIVND (reference sequence). V was pared by 3 bases and J by 0 bases, with 21 bases between. There are 19 residues in the CDR3. Ages ranged from about 18 to 89 years, with residence in about two dozen US areas. Either two negative PCRs, clearance, or symptom resolution qualified Cohort 3 donors as recovered. Profiling relied on immunoSEQ multiplex PCR, and the TCRdb table lists in-frame clones only, not all of them. The sample includes 150,000 to 200,000 clones, roughly 82% of them seen just once. This receptor was taken from a man aged 50 to 59 who had recovered from COVID-19. The rearrangement uses TRBV19 and TRBJ1-5; no clear D. The sequenced sample consisted of PBMCs or T cells enriched from blood (not recorded which). Written as DNA, the CDR3 is TGTGCCAGTAGTATTAGCACTCAAGGGCGGGCCTATAGCAATCAGCCCCAGCATTTT. Translating it yields CASSISTQGRAYSNQPQHF.